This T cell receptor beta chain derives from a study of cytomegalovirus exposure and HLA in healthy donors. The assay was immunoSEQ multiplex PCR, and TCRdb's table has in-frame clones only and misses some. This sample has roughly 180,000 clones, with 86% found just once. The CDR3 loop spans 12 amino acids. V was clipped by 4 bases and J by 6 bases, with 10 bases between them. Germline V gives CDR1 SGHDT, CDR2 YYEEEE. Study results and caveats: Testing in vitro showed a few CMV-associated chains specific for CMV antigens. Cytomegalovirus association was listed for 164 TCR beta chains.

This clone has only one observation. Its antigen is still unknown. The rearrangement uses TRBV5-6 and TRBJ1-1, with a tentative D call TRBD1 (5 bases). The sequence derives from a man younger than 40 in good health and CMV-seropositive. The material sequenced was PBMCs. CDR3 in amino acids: CASSMGEAEAFF. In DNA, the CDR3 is TGTGCCAGCAGCATGGGGGAGGCTGAAGCTTTCTTT.